The next 19 T cell receptor beta chains were all read from a single sample in a study of shared clonotypes between healthy human individuals (dated by TCRdb to the early 2020s). Libraries were built with the immunoSEQ multiplex PCR assay. Drawn from immuneACCESS, this table holds only the in-frame rearrangements with V and J called that TCRdb kept. Clones are partly lost; checked studies trace under half to an unresolved V gene and leave the rest unexplained. This sample has 2 million to 2.5 million clones in its table, and about 94% of those were observed once. Roughly 0.13% of the sample is taken by the ten largest. The specimen was naive CD4+ T cells sorted from blood. The cell subset or site label, read with the paper, signifies: CD45RA+ positively selected. The receptor source for this set is a man aged 18 to 30 in good health.

This sequence joins TRBV9 and TRBJ2-3; D is possibly TRBD2 (5 bases). Germline V lookup: CDR1 SGDLS, CDR2 YYNGEE. Trimming stripped 0 bases from V and 4 bases from J, with 15 bases between. The CDR3 covers 16 residues. CDR3 residues: CASSVAGLPGSDTQYF. The CDR3 DNA sequence: TGTGCCAGCAGCGTAGCCGGACTCCCCGGGTCAGATACGCAGTATTTT.

The rearrangement uses TRBV30 and TRBJ1-6; D perhaps matches TRBD1 (5 bases). Trimming took off 3 bases at V and 5 bases at J, with 8 bases between the two ends. The CDR3 runs to 13 residues. The germline V gene encodes CDR1 GTSNPN and CDR2 SVGIG (reference sequence). The CDR3 here is CAWRTENNSPLHF. CDR3 coding DNA: TGTGCCTGGAGGACAGAGAATAATTCACCCCTCCACTTT.

This sequence joins TRBV6-1 and TRBJ2-7; the D gene is possibly TRBD1 (6 bases). V was clipped by 2 bases and J by 3 bases, with 11 bases between them. The CDR3 length is 14 residues. Germline values: CDR1 MNHNS, CDR2 SASEGT. Written as DNA, the CDR3 is TGTGCCAGCAGTGAACTTGGACAGAGCTACGAGCAGTACTTC. Translation: CASSELGQSYEQYF.

J is TRBJ2-3 and V is TRBV5-4; TRBD1 might be the D (5 bases). Germline assignment: CDR1 SGHNT and CDR2 YYREEE (reference sequence). V dropped 4 bases and J dropped 0 bases, with 15 bases sitting between them. There are 16 residues in the CDR3. CDR3 residues: CASSTQESTSTDTQYF. The CDR3 DNA reads TGTGCCAGCAGCACACAGGAGTCCACTAGCACAGATACGCAGTATTTT.

This sequence joins TRBV4-1 and TRBJ2-3, with 9 bases aligning to TRBD2. V was clipped by 0 bases and J by 7 bases; unmatched bases: 8. The CDR3 sequence is 16 residues long. Looked up from germline, CDR1 is MGHRA and CDR2 is YSYEKL. The CDR3 loop reads CASSQELAGSTHTQYF. The CDR3 DNA follows: TGCGCCAGCAGCCAAGAGCTAGCGGGGTCCACCCATACGCAGTATTTT.

The J gene is TRBJ2-4, the V gene TRBV13, with 11 nucleotides matching TRBD1. CDR1 is PRHDT, CDR2 FYEKMQ, per germline (reference sequence). Trimming at V came to 0 bases and at J to 4 bases, leaving 2 bases not matched to a gene. This CDR3 spans 16 amino acids. The CDR3 reads CASSLGGTGGKNIQYF. The CDR3 region has the DNA TGTGCCAGCAGCTTAGGTGGGACAGGGGGGAAAAACATTCAGTACTTC.

The chain has TRBV7-9 and TRBJ2-3; 8 bases match TRBD1. This CDR3 has 15 residues. V lost 5 bases to trimming and J lost 4 bases; unmatched junction nucleotides: 8. Looked up from germline, CDR1 is SEHNR and CDR2 is FQNEAQ (reference sequence). CDR3 DNA sequence: TGTGCCAGCAGCGGCAGGGGGCGCTTGTCAGATACGCAGTATTTT. Its protein is CASSGRGRLSDTQYF.

The chain employs TRBV18 and TRBJ1-2; 8 bases are shared with TRBD1. The germline V gene encodes CDR1 KGHSH and CDR2 LQKENI. The CDR3 totals 18 residues. V trimming: 0 bases; J trimming: 6 bases; junction bases outside the gene matches: 15. For the CDR3, the DNA is TGTGCCAGCTCACCACCGACCCCTAGTTCCCCAGGGGGCGATGGCTACACCTTC. Translating it yields CASSPPTPSSPGGDGYTF.

This chain joins TRBV18 and TRBJ2-5; 7 nucleotides match TRBD1. This CDR3 has 15 amino acids. V lost 4 bases, J lost 0 bases, and 5 bases stayed unmatched. Germline V lookup: CDR1 KGHSH, CDR2 LQKENI. CDR3 nucleotides: TGTGCCAGCTCACTTGGACAGGCAAACCAAGAGACCCAGTACTTC. This gives the protein CASSLGQANQETQYF. Full variable domain (rest looked up from reference TRBV18 and TRBJ2-5): NAGVMQNPRHLVRRRGQEARLRCSPMKGHSHVYWYRQLPEEGLKFMVYLQKENIIDESGMPKERFSAEFPKEGPSILRIQQVVRGDSAAYFCASSLGQANQETQYFGPGTRLLVL.

This sequence joins TRBV10-3 and TRBJ1-6; D is undetermined. V was cut by 0 bases and J by 13 bases, with 13 bases left in between. Germline values: CDR1 ENHRY, CDR2 SYGVKD. The CDR3 is made up of 14 amino acids. CDR3: CAISESGESRPLHF. The CDR3 DNA reads TGTGCCATCAGTGAGTCTGGAGAGTCGAGGCCCCTCCACTTT.

The V call is TRBV6-6, the J call TRBJ2-7; D is uncertain. The CDR3 contains 11 residues. V dropped 4 bases and J dropped 4 bases, with 5 bases sitting between them. CDR1 is MNHNY, CDR2 SVGAGI, per germline (reference sequence). Written as DNA, the CDR3 is TGTGCCAGCAGTTTTTATTACGAGCAGTACTTC. Residues: CASSFYYEQYF.

Note on this clone: Other nucleotide sequences from this sample produce the same CDR3. The chain employs TRBV18 and TRBJ2-7; no clear D. Trimming took 0 bases from V and 1 from J, leaving 4 bases between them. Germline CDR1 reads KGHSH; CDR2 reads LQKENI. The CDR3 spans 13 residues. The CDR3 spells CASSPPESYEQYF. In nucleotides, the CDR3 is TGTGCCAGCTCACCACCTGAGTCCTACGAGCAGTACTTC.

The chain is built from TRBV6-1 and TRBJ2-7; D may be TRBD2 (7 bases). Germline V gene sequence: CDR1 MNHNS, CDR2 SASEGT. The CDR3 has 13 amino acids. V lost 1 base and J lost 5, with 9 bases in between. The CDR3 DNA follows: TGTGCCAGCAGTGAAGTGGGGGGGCACGAGCAGTACTTC. As protein: CASSEVGGHEQYF.

This clone is a singleton in its sample. The chain couples TRBV30 to TRBJ1-1; 7 bases line up with TRBD1. Germline lookup yields CDR1 GTSNPN and CDR2 SVGIG (reference sequence). V lost 2 bases and J lost 3; bases outside the gene matches: 3. CDR3 length equals 13 residues. The CDR3 protein is CAWSKQGYTEAFF. The CDR3 DNA follows: TGTGCCTGGAGTAAACAGGGGTACACTGAAGCTTTCTTT. The complete variable domain, with remaining parts taken from reference TRBV30 and TRBJ1-1, reads SQTIHQWPATLVQPVGSPLSLECTVEGTSNPNLYWYRQAAGRGLQLLFYSVGIGQISSEVPQNLSASRPQDRQFILSSKKLLLSDSGFYLCAWSKQGYTEAFFGQGTRLTVV.

This clone was found once. The chain has TRBV5-4 and TRBJ2-6; either TRBD1 or TRBD2 may fit D (5 bases each). V shed 3 bases and J shed 1 base, with 11 bases lying between them. CDR1 and CDR2 (germline): SGHNT, YYREEE (reference sequence). CDR3 size: 16 residues. In nucleotides, the CDR3 is TGTGCCAGCAGCTCAGTGTGGGGGTCTGGGGCCAACGTCCTGACTTTC. Amino acids: CASSSVWGSGANVLTF.

Comments on this clone: This same CDR3 is encoded by further DNA sequences in the sample. The chain employs TRBV10-3 and TRBJ2-2, with D uncertain. The CDR3 totals 13 residues. Trimming removed 5 bases from V and 4 bases from J, with 8 bases in between. Germline V CDR1 and CDR2: ENHRY, SYGVKD. The CDR3 coding sequence is TGTGCCATCAGTCCCGGTAGCACCGGGGAGCTGTTTTTT. This sequence encodes CAISPGSTGELFF.

The chain uses TRBV12-5 and TRBJ2-6; no clear D gene. This CDR3 has 13 residues. V lost 8 bases to trimming and J lost 3 bases, with 8 bases between them. Per the germline V gene, CDR1 is LGHNT and CDR2 is FRNRAP. The CDR3: CASNRLGANVLTF. For the CDR3, the DNA is TGTGCTAGTAACCGCCTTGGGGCCAACGTCCTGACTTTC.

This chain joins TRBV11-2 and TRBJ2-3; TRBD2 is a possible D gene (6 bases). Trimming cost V 2 bases and J 1 base, with 7 bases left between them. The CDR3 sequence is 14 residues long. Germline lookup yields CDR1 SGHAT and CDR2 FQNNGV. This CDR3 reads CASSLRLGTDTQYF. The DNA of the CDR3 is TGTGCCAGCAGCTTACGACTAGGCACAGATACGCAGTATTTT. Based on the CDR3 plus reference TRBV11-2 and TRBJ2-3, the full variable domain is EAGVAQSPRYKIIEKRQSVAFWCNPISGHATLYWYQQILGQGPKLLIQFQNNGVVDDSQLPKDRFSAERLKGVDSTLKIQPAKLEDSAVYLCASSLRLGTDTQYFGPGTRLTVL.

The rearrangement uses TRBV6-5 and TRBJ2-7, with TRBD1 identical over 8 bases. The germline V gene encodes CDR1 MNHEY and CDR2 SVGAGI. With V trimmed by 0 bases and J by 5 bases, 9 bases remained unmatched. There are 16 residues in the CDR3. This CDR3 reads CASSYSSWPGGDEQYF. Written as DNA, the CDR3 is TGTGCCAGCAGTTACTCGAGTTGGCCAGGGGGCGACGAGCAGTACTTC.